Presented here are 29 T cell receptor beta chains from one specimen sequenced in a study of blood T cells in healthy people across ages. Primed by a sample-barcoded 5' primer and a J-beta primer mix, a second PCR proceeded for 7 to 11 cycles. MiXCR was run by TCRdb on the 5' RACE reads, yielding one entry per CDR3 protein. The sample includes 1.5 million to 2 million distinct CDR3 sequences, about 50% seen only once; the top ten take around 2.1%. What was sequenced was blood. The origin of the receptors is a middle-aged woman in good health.

The rearrangement joins TRBV6-5 to TRBJ1-2, with 8 bases matching TRBD1. The length of the CDR3 is 16 residues. J lost 6 bases, V lost 0 bases, and 9 bases had no gene match. The germline CDR1 and CDR2 sequences are MNHEY and SVGAGI. CDR3 loop: CASSYSWQGAGNGYTF. The CDR3 DNA reads TGTGCCAGCAGTTACTCGTGGCAGGGGGCCGGTAATGGCTACACCTTC.

The chain links TRBV5-1 to TRBJ2-1, with D possibly being TRBD1 (6 bases). The V and J ends lost 4 bases and 8 bases respectively, with 13 bases between them. The CDR3 sequence is 13 residues long. Germline V gives CDR1 SGHRS, CDR2 YFSETQ. The CDR3 reads CASSGQGSHEQFF. CDR3 DNA: TGCGCCAGCAGCGGCCAGGGGTCCCATGAGCAGTTCTTC.

The V and J genes are TRBV6-2 or TRBV6-3 and TRBJ2-4; no reliable D call. CDR3 length equals 16 residues. V gave up 3 bases and J gave up 0 bases, with 12 bases separating them. Germline assignment: CDR1 MNHEY and CDR2 SVGEGT. The CDR3 spells CASSYQAPGAKNIQYF. In DNA form, the CDR3 reads TGTGCCAGCAGTTATCAGGCACCCGGAGCCAAAAACATTCAGTACTTC.

The J gene is TRBJ2-1, the V gene TRBV27, with D unresolved. The ends were cut back, 8 bases at V and 10 bases at J, with 15 bases in the middle. Germline V CDR1 and CDR2: MNHEY, SMNVEV (reference sequence). The CDR3 extends over 12 amino acids. The CDR3 coding sequence is TGTGCCAGCCATTCCTACCTATGGGAGCAGTTCTTC. Translated: CASHSYLWEQFF.

Worth noting for this clonotype: This may come from a read error, since a much larger clone is one base off. The chain carries TRBV13 and TRBJ2-4; D ambiguous. Germline CDR1 PRHDT, CDR2 FYEKMQ (reference sequence). This CDR3 region has 12 residues. CDR3 bases: TGTGCCTGCAGCTTGGGCAAAAACATTCAGTACTTC. As protein: CACSLGKNIQYF.

CDR3 region: CASTGNGQGAKNIQYF. CDR3 bases: TGCGCCAGCACAGGAAATGGACAGGGGGCCAAAAACATTCAGTACTTC. The chain combines TRBV5-1 with TRBJ2-4; 9 nucleotides match TRBD1. Germline trimming cut 6 bases from V and 1 base from J; bases unmatched to any gene: 8. The CDR3 runs 16 residues. The germline gives CDR1 SGHRS, CDR2 YFSETQ.

V and J are TRBV14 and TRBJ2-1, with unresolved D. The germline V gene encodes CDR1 SGHDN and CDR2 FVKESK. The CDR3 runs to 15 residues. Trimming pared 1 base from V and 0 bases from J, leaving 7 bases between. CDR3 loop: CASSQVLRSYNEQFF. The CDR3 DNA follows: TGTGCCAGCAGCCAAGTTCTTCGCTCCTACAATGAGCAGTTCTTC.

In this sample, this clonotype turned up a few times. The chain combines TRBV2 with TRBJ2-5; D call uncertain. In germline, CDR1 is SNHLY, CDR2 FYNNEI. With 0 bases removed from V and 5 bases from J, the gap between germline ends came to 16 bases. The CDR3 contains 16 residues. The CDR3 loop is CASSEALGRSTETQYF. The CDR3 DNA sequence: TGTGCCAGCAGTGAAGCGCTCGGCCGCAGTACGGAGACCCAGTACTTC.

This rearrangement joins TRBV5-6 to TRBJ2-5, with 11 bases aligning to TRBD2. Trimming at V came to 4 bases and at J to 2 bases, leaving 13 bases not matched to a gene. Germline V gene sequence: CDR1 SGHDT, CDR2 YYEEEE. The CDR3 length is 18 residues. This CDR3 is CASSTADRLAGTQETQYF. In nucleotides, the CDR3 is TGTGCCAGCAGCACAGCCGACCGACTAGCGGGGACTCAAGAGACCCAGTACTTC.

The rearrangement joins TRBV25-1 to TRBJ1-6; D not certain. V lost 2 bases, J lost 7 bases, and 9 bases lay in between. Germline assignment: CDR1 MGHDK and CDR2 SYGVNS. CDR3 length: 14 amino acids. The CDR3 DNA sequence: TGTGCCAGCAGTGAAGGAAGCACGAATTCACCCCTCCACTTT. Residues: CASSEGSTNSPLHF.

This clonotype was seen more than once but under ten times. The chain recombines TRBV2 with TRBJ2-1, with D unresolved. V dropped 3 bases and J dropped 9 bases, with 6 bases sitting between them. Germline assignment: CDR1 SNHLY and CDR2 FYNNEI. The CDR3 extends over 11 amino acids. For the CDR3, the DNA is TGTGCCAGCAGTGAGGTGCCTGAGCAGTTCTTC. Protein sequence: CASSEVPEQFF.

This chain uses TRBV10-3 with TRBJ2-2, with D maybe TRBD2 (6 bases). Germline V gene sequence: CDR1 ENHRY, CDR2 SYGVKD. V was shortened by 0 bases and J by 6 bases, with 8 bases between the two germline ends. The CDR3 sequence is 14 residues long. The CDR3 DNA reads TGTGCCATCAGTGAGTCGTGGGAGGCCGGGGAGCTGTTTTTT. Amino acid sequence: CAISESWEAGELFF.

The chain recombines TRBV27 with TRBJ2-3; 11 bases agree with TRBD1. This CDR3 region has 18 residues. J lost 1 base, V lost 5 bases, and 11 bases had no gene match. Germline CDR1 and CDR2: MNHEY and SMNVEV (reference sequence). The CDR3 coding sequence is TGTGCCAGCAGTGACGGACAGGGGGCATGGTGGGGCACAGATACGCAGTATTTT. This translates into CASSDGQGAWWGTDTQYF.

Only a few counts were recorded for this clonotype. This rearrangement joins TRBV27 to TRBJ2-1; possibly TRBD2 for D (6 bases). This CDR3 comprises 15 residues. Germline loops: CDR1 MNHEY, CDR2 SMNVEV (reference sequence). Trimming pared 5 bases from V and 2 bases from J, leaving 13 bases between. The CDR3 coding sequence is TGTGCCAGCAGTCTAAGCGGGCCCGCCTACAATGAGCAGTTCTTC. Protein: CASSLSGPAYNEQFF.

The table lists this clonotype with many counts. The chain is built from TRBV4-3 and TRBJ2-3; 12 bases map to TRBD2. Germline V CDR1 and CDR2: LGHNA, YSLEER. Trimming at V came to 4 bases and at J to 4 bases, leaving 3 bases not matched to a gene. The CDR3 covers 15 residues. Written as DNA, the CDR3 is TGCGCCAGCAGCCCTAGCGGGGGGGCGTCAGATACGCAGTATTTT. Translated, it gives CASSPSGGASDTQYF.

This chain connects TRBV20-1 to TRBJ1-2; possibly TRBD1 for D (5 bases). The CDR3 loop spans 12 amino acids. V shed 6 bases and J shed 8 bases, with 16 bases lying between them. Germline-derived CDR1 and CDR2 are DFQATT and SNEGSKA (reference sequence). CDR3 coding DNA: TGCAGTGCCAGGACCTGGGACCGGGGCTACACCTTC. Amino acids: CSARTWDRGYTF.

The chain employs TRBV4-1 and TRBJ2-1; 9 bases match TRBD2. V lost 4 bases and J lost 10; bases outside the gene matches: 14. Germline CDR1 is MGHRA and CDR2 is YSYEKL. This CDR3 is 16 amino acids long. The CDR3 region is CASSLRGLAGTYEQFF. CDR3 coding DNA: TGCGCCAGCAGCCTCCGGGGCCTAGCGGGAACCTACGAGCAGTTCTTC.

This rearrangement joins TRBV25-1 to TRBJ2-5; TRBD1 matches at 10 bases. V lost 2 bases, J lost 3 bases, and 6 bases stayed unmatched. The CDR3 runs to 16 residues. Looked up from germline, CDR1 is MGHDK and CDR2 is SYGVNS. CDR3 region: CASSEGGQGTEETQYF. As DNA, the CDR3 is TGTGCCAGCAGTGAAGGGGGACAGGGGACCGAAGAGACCCAGTACTTC.

The rearrangement links TRBV5-1 to TRBJ2-3, with 12 bases identical to TRBD2. Germline CDR1 and CDR2: SGHRS and YFSETQ. This CDR3 region has 18 residues. After removal of 0 bases from V and 2 bases from J, the junction contained 7 bases not matched to a gene. The CDR3 is CASSLVVGLAGSTDTQYF. In DNA, the CDR3 is TGCGCCAGCAGCTTGGTGGTCGGACTAGCGGGGTCCACAGATACGCAGTATTTT. The full variable domain, with the rest looked up from reference TRBV5-1 and TRBJ2-3, is KAGVTQTPRYLIKTRGQQVTLSCSPISGHRSVSWYQQTPGQGLQFLFEYFSETQRNKGNFPGRFSGRQFSNSRSEMNVSTLELGDSALYLCASSLVVGLAGSTDTQYFGPGTRLTVL.

This sequence joins TRBV4-1 and TRBJ2-7; 9 nucleotides agree with TRBD1. The junction had 10 bases not matched to a gene; V was cut back by 4 bases and J by 9 bases. Germline CDR1 reads MGHRA; CDR2 reads YSYEKL. This CDR3 is built from 14 residues. The CDR3 region is CASSPQGQGTGQYF. Here the CDR3 DNA reads TGCGCCAGCAGCCCTCAAGGACAGGGGACCGGGCAGTACTTC.

The chain links TRBV5-6 to TRBJ2-5; tentative D call: TRBD1 (5 bases). V dropped 0 bases and J dropped 7 bases, with 13 bases sitting between them. In germline, CDR1 is SGHDT, CDR2 YYEEEE. There are 14 residues in the CDR3. The CDR3 coding sequence is TGTGCCAGCAGCTTGGAACCGGGCCAGGGGACCCAGTACTTC. It is translated as CASSLEPGQGTQYF.

The J gene is TRBJ1-2, the V gene TRBV6-6, with 7 bases fitting TRBD1. CDR1 is MNHNY, CDR2 SVGAGI, per germline (reference sequence). The CDR3 spans 16 residues. The V and J ends lost 6 bases and 2 bases, in that order; junction bases with no gene match: 12. CDR3: CASRSQRTGENYGYTF. The CDR3 DNA is TGTGCCAGCAGATCTCAAAGGACAGGTGAAAACTATGGCTACACCTTC.

This clonotype was detected a few times. The chain combines TRBV4-1 with TRBJ2-7; D might be TRBD1 (7 bases). CDR3 length equals 17 residues. Trimming left V 4 bases short and J 1 base short, with 20 bases between. The germline V gene encodes CDR1 MGHRA and CDR2 YSYEKL. The CDR3 nucleotides read TGCGCCAGCAGCCCCAGGGGGGAGAGGGGTCAATCCTACGAGCAGTACTTC. This encodes CASSPRGERGQSYEQYF.

This rearrangement joins TRBV7-3 to TRBJ2-1, with D perhaps matching TRBD1 (6 bases). Trimming pared 2 bases from V and 3 bases from J, leaving 11 bases between. This CDR3 comprises 15 residues. The germline V gene has CDR1 SGHTA and CDR2 FQGTGA. The CDR3 is CASSLSTGFYNEQFF. The CDR3, as DNA: TGTGCCAGCAGCTTATCAACAGGGTTCTACAATGAGCAGTTCTTC. Drawing the rest from reference TRBV7-3 and TRBJ2-1, the complete variable domain is GAGVSQTPSNKVTEKGKYVELRCDPISGHTALYWYRQSLGQGPEFLIYFQGTGAADDSGLPNDRFFAVRPEGSVSTLKIQRTERGDSAVYLCASSLSTGFYNEQFFGPGTRLTVL.

This clonotype was detected many times. The rearrangement joins TRBV4-2 to TRBJ2-4; 7 bases line up with TRBD2. Germline values: CDR1 LGHNA, CDR2 YNFKEQ. The ends lost 0 bases at V and 6 bases at J; junction bases unmatched: 5. This CDR3 has 15 residues. CDR3: CASSQDRGGGNIQYF. CDR3 DNA: TGTGCCAGCAGCCAAGATCGCGGCGGGGGAAACATTCAGTACTTC.

CDR3 amino acids: CASSPGLVGGDSYNEQFF. The CDR3, as DNA: TGTGCCAGCAGTCCAGGACTAGTGGGGGGGGACTCCTACAATGAGCAGTTCTTC. The chain recombines TRBV27 with TRBJ2-1; TRBD2 matches 7 bases. Germline lookup yields CDR1 MNHEY and CDR2 SMNVEV (reference sequence). This CDR3 spans 18 amino acids. J lost 0 bases, V lost 5 bases, and 13 bases had no gene match.

This chain uses TRBV5-1 with TRBJ1-1, with D unclear. The CDR3 contains 14 residues. Trimming removed 2 bases at V and 4 bases at J, with 12 bases between. Germline CDR1 and CDR2: SGHRS and YFSETQ. The CDR3 sequence: CASSLTTLLTEAFF. CDR3 nucleotide sequence: TGCGCCAGCAGCTTAACCACTCTTCTCACTGAAGCTTTCTTT.

V gene TRBV4-3 combines with J gene TRBJ2-7; 7 bases are a match to TRBD2. The CDR3 is made up of 17 amino acids. The germline gives CDR1 LGHNA, CDR2 YSLEER. V trimming: 4 bases; J trimming: 1 base; junction bases outside the gene matches: 13. CDR3 loop: CASSLPGGTPQSYEQYF. The DNA of the CDR3 is TGCGCCAGCAGCCTTCCCGGGGGGACTCCGCAATCCTACGAGCAGTACTTC.

Only one count was recorded for this clonotype. The final CDR3 position lacks the conserved phenylalanine or tryptophan, pointing to a likely read error. The DNA is omitted, as the CDR3 cannot be located on it reliably, and the CDR3 follows TCRdb's listing. The V call is TRBV20-1, the J call TRBJ2-5; TRBD1 is taken as the D call from the table, unchecked against the DNA. A total of 15 residues make up the CDR3, ends included. Germline V gives CDR1 DFQATT, CDR2 SNEGSKA (reference sequence). The CDR3 sequence: CSARSRDPRETQYFG.